A single sample gave rise to the 5 T cell receptor beta chains below, sequenced in a study of T cell repertoires and leukemia-associated antigens. These receptors' antigens are unknown. TCRdb itself ran the 5' RACE reads through MiXCR, one entry per CDR3 protein. Of 10,000 to 15,000 distinct CDR3 sequences listed, over 40% are singletons. The sequencing input was CD3+ T cells sorted from blood and cultured. These receptor sequences come from a female donor in good health.

The J gene is TRBJ1-1, the V gene TRBV4-3; D call uncertain. V lost 4 bases and J 1 base, leaving 16 bases between the germline ends. This CDR3 spans 16 amino acids. The germline CDR1 and CDR2 sequences are LGHNA and YSLEER. The CDR3 sequence is CASSPFVSTENTEAFF. The CDR3 DNA follows: TGCGCCAGCAGCCCCTTCGTATCAACAGAGAACACTGAAGCTTTCTTT.

This clonotype was observed at least ten times. J is TRBJ2-1 and V is TRBV5-5, with 10 bases fitting TRBD1. The CDR3 length is 17 residues. CDR1 and CDR2 from the germline V gene are SGHKS and YYEKEE (reference sequence). J lost 12 bases, V lost 0 bases, and 15 bases had no gene match. The DNA of the CDR3 is TGTGCCAGCAGCTTGGAGCCCGGGACAGGGGTAATTAGGGGGCAGTTCTTC. Residues: CASSLEPGTGVIRGQFF. Combining the CDR3 with reference TRBV5-5 and TRBJ2-1 gives the whole variable domain DAGVTQSPTHLIKTRGQQVTLRCSPISGHKSVSWYQQVLGQGPQFIFQYYEKEERGRGNFPDRFSARQFPNYSSELNVNALLLGDSALYLCASSLEPGTGVIRGQFFGPGTRLTVL.

Worth noting for this clonotype: This CDR3 is missing its conserved last phenylalanine or tryptophan, likely due to a read error. The rearrangement links TRBV20-1 to TRBJ2-1; D remains ambiguous. The V and J ends lost 3 bases and 4 bases respectively, with 13 bases between them. The CDR3 is 14 amino acids. Germline lookup yields CDR1 DFQATT and CDR2 SNEGSKA (reference sequence). CDR3 coding DNA: TGCAGTGCTAGTGGCTCCTTCTCATACAATGAGCAGTTCTCC. Translating gives CSASGSFSYNEQFS.

A few counts support this clonotype. V is TRBV6-2 or TRBV6-3 and J is TRBJ1-6, with a possible D match to TRBD1 (5 bases). The length of the CDR3 is 15 residues. From germline, CDR1 is MNHEY and CDR2 SVGEGT. Trimming took off 6 bases at V and 11 bases at J, with 20 bases between the two ends. This chain's CDR3 is CASSTPGRGYPPLHF. For the CDR3, the DNA is TGTGCCAGCAGCACTCCGGGACGGGGATATCCACCCCTCCACTTT.

Concerning this clonotype itself: One junction end does not reproduce the germline sequence, and a read error may be involved. The chain couples TRBV29-1 to TRBJ2-7; D gene uncertain. The CDR3 spans 11 residues. Germline V lookup: CDR1 SQVTM, CDR2 ANQGSEA. CDR3 loop: CSAGPSYEQYF. The CDR3 nucleotides read TGCAGCGCTGGGCCCTCCTACGAACAGTACTTC.